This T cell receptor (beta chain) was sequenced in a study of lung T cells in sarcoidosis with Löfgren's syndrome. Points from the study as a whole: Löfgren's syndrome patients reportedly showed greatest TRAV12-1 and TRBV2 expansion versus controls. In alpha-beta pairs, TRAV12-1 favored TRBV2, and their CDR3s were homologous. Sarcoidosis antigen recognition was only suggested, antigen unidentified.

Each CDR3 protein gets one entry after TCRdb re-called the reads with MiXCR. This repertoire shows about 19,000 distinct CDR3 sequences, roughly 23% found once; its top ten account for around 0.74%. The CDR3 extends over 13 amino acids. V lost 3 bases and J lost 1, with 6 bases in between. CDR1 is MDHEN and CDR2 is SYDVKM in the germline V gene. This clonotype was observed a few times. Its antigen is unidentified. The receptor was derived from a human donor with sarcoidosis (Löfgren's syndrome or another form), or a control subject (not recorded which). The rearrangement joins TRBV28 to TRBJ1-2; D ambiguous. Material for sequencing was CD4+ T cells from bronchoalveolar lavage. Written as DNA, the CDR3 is TGTGCCAGCAGTTTTTCCATTAACTATGGCTACACCTTC. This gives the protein CASSFSINYGYTF.